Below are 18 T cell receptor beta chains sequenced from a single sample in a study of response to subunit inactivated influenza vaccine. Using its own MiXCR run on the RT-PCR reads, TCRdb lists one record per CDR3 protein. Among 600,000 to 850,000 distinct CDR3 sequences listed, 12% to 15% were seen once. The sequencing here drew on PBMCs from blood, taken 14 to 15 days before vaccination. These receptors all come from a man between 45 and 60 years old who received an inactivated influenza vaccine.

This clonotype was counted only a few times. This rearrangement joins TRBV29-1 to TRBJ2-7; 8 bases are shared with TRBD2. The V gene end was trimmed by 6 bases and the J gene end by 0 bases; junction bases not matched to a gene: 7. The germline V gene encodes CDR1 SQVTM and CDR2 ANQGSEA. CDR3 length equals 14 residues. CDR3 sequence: CSVTSGPFSYEQYF. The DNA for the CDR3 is TGCAGCGTCACTAGCGGACCCTTCTCCTACGAGCAGTACTTC.

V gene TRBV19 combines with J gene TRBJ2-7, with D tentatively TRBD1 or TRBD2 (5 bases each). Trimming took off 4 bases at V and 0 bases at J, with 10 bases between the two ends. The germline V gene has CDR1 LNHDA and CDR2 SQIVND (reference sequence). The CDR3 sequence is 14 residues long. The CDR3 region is CASSTRDDSYEQYF. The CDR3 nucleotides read TGTGCCAGTAGTACCCGGGACGACTCCTACGAGCAGTACTTC.

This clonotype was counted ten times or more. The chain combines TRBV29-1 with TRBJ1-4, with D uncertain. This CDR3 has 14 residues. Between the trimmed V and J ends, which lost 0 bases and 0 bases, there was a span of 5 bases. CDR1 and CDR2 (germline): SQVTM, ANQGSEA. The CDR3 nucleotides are TGCAGCGTTGAAGATCGGTCAACTAATGAAAAACTGTTTTTT. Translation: CSVEDRSTNEKLFF.

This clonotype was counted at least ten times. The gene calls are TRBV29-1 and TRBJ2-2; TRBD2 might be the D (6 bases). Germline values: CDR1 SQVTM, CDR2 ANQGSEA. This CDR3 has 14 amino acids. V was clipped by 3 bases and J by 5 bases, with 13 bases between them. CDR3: CSVEEGRRTGELFF. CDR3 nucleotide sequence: TGCAGCGTTGAGGAGGGAAGGAGGACCGGGGAGCTGTTTTTT.

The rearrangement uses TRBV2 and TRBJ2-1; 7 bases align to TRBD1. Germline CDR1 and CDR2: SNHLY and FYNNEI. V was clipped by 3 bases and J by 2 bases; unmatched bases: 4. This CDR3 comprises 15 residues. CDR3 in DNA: TGTGCCAGCAGTGATGAACAGGGGACCTACAATGAGCAGTTCTTC. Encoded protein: CASSDEQGTYNEQFF.

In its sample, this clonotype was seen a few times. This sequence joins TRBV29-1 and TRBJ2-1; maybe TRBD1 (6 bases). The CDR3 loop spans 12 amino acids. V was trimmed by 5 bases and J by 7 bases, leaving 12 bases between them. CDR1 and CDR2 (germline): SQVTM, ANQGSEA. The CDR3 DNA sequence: TGCAGCGTTCAATACAGGGAGAATGAGCAGTTCTTC. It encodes CSVQYRENEQFF.

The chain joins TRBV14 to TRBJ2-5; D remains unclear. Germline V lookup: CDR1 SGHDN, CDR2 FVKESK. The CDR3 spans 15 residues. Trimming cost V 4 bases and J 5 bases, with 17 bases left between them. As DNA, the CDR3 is TGTGCCAGCAGCCCCGGGTTGATAATTGAGGAGACCCAGTACTTC. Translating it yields CASSPGLIIEETQYF.

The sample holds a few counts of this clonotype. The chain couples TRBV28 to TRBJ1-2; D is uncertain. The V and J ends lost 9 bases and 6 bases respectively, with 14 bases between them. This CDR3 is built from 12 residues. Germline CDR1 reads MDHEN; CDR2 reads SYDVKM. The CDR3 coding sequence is TGTGCCAGTTGCGGATTAAACCATGGCTACACCTTC. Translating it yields CASCGLNHGYTF.

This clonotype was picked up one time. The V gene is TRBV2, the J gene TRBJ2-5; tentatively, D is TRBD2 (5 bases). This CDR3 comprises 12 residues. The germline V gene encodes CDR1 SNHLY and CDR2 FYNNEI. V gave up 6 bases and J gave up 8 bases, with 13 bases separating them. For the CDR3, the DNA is TGTGCCAGCAGGGAAACTAGGAGTACCCAGTACTTC. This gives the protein CASRETRSTQYF.

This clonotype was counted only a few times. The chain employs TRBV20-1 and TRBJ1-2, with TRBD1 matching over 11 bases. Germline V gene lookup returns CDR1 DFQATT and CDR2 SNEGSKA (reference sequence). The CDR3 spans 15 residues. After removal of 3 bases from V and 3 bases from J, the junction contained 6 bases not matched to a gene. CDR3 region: CSASSGTGGYYGYTF. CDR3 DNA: TGCAGTGCTAGTTCCGGGACAGGGGGTTACTATGGCTACACCTTC.

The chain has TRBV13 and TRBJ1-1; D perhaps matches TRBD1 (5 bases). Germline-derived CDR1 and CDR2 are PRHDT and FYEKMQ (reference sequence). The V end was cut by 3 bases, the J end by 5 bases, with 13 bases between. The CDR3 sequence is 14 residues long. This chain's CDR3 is CASSFPRERTEAFF. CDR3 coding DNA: TGTGCCAGCAGCTTCCCCAGGGAAAGGACTGAAGCTTTCTTT.

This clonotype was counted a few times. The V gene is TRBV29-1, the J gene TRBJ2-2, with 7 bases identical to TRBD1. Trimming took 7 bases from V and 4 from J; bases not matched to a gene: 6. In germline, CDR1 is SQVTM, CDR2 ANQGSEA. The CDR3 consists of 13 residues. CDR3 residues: CSGRDRSTGELFF. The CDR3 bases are TGCAGCGGCCGGGACAGAAGCACCGGGGAGCTGTTTTTT.

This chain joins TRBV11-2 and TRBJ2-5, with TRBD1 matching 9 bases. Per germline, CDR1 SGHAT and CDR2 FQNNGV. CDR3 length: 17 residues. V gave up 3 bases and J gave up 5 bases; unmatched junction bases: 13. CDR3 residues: CASSFGLGQGIGETQYF. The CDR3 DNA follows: TGTGCCAGCAGCTTTGGTCTGGGACAGGGAATCGGGGAGACCCAGTACTTC.

The CDR3 DNA sequence: TGTGCCAGCAGTTACGGACGGTGGATCGCAGAGCAGTACTTC. It codes for CASSYGRWIAEQYF. The chain uses TRBV6-2 or TRBV6-3 and TRBJ2-7; the D is unclear. Germline assignment: CDR1 MNHEY and CDR2 SVGEGT. V lost 2 bases, J lost 7 bases, and 15 bases lay in between. The CDR3 contains 14 residues.

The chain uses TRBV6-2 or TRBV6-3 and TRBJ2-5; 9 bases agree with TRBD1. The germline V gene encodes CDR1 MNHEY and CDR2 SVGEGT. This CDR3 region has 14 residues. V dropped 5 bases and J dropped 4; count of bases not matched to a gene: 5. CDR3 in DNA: TGTGCCAGCAGTCGACAGGGGGTAGGAGAGACCCAGTACTTC. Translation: CASSRQGVGETQYF.

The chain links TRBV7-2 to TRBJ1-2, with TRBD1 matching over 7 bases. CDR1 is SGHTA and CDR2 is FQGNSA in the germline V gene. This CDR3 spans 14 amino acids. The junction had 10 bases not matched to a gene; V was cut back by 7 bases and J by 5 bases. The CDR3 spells CASTRDSSTYGYTF. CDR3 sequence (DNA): TGTGCCAGCACCCGGGACAGTTCAACTTATGGCTACACCTTC.

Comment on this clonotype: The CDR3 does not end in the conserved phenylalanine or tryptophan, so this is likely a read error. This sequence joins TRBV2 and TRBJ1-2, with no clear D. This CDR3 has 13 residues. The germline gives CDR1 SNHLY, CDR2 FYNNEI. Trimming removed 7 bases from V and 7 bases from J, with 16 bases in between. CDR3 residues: CASTRGSSGGYTL. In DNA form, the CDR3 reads TGTGCCAGCACCCGGGGTTCGTCGGGTGGCTACACCCTC.

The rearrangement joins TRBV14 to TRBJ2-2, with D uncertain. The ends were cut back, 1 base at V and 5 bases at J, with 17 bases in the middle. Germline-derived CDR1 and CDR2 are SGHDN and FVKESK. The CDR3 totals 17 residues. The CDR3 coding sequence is TGTGCCAGCAGCCAAGCCAGGATATCACAACAAACCGGGGAGCTGTTTTTT. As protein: CASSQARISQQTGELFF.